Listed below are T cell receptor beta chains from one sample, sequenced in a study of blood T cell repertoires in COVID-19. The data were produced by immunoSEQ multiplex PCR, yet TCRdb's version contains in-frame clones alone and is incomplete. The sample shows 110,000 or so clones, roughly four fifths of them seen only once. Sequenced input: peripheral blood. The source of these receptors is a woman in her 70s with acute or convalescent COVID-19. Both conserved end residues are part of each CDR3. The D gene is left open where the match is weak. Clone size is not always given. Where it is, it says once, few, many or a class for expanded clones.

V gene	J gene	clone size	D gene	CDR3 protein	CDR3 DNA
TRBV15	TRBJ2-3	once	NA	CATSRGGGSGDTQYF	TGTGCCACCAGCAGAGGTGGGGGGTCGGGGGATACGCAGTATTTT
TRBV2	TRBJ1-1	once	TRBD1	CASKSEGASTEAFF	TGTGCCAGCAAGTCCGAGGGGGCGAGCACTGAAGCTTTCTTT
TRBV10-2	TRBJ2-1	once	NA	CASSESGTGFVYNEQFF	TGCGCCAGCAGTGAGTCCGGAACAGGGTTTGTTTACAATGAGCAGTTCTTC
TRBV7-7	TRBJ2-1	NA	TRBD2	CASSLRLAGPHEQFF	TGTGCTAGCAGCTTACGACTAGCGGGACCCCATGAGCAGTTCTTC
TRBV28	TRBJ1-5	NA	NA	CASSLKGKWSQPQHF	TGTGCCAGCAGTTTAAAAGGAAAGTGGAGTCAGCCCCAGCATTTT
TRBV28	TRBJ1-3	NA	NA	CASSYGGVFSRGSGNTIYF	TGTGCCAGCAGTTATGGGGGGGTCTTTTCCCGCGGGTCTGGAAACACCATATATTTT
TRBV6-5	TRBJ1-4	NA	NA	CASSPSWGLGEKLFF	TGTGCCAGCAGTCCTTCTTGGGGGCTCGGTGAAAAACTGTTTTTT
TRBV25-1	TRBJ2-5	few	NA	CASRALGSGVGETQYF	TGTGCCAGCAGAGCTCTAGGATCGGGGGTCGGAGAGACCCAGTACTTC
TRBV28	TRBJ2-2	once	TRBD2	CASSLKSGRSGELFF	TGTGCCAGCAGTTTGAAAAGCGGGAGGAGCGGGGAGCTGTTTTTT
TRBV6-5	TRBJ2-3	NA	NA	CASSPQTGLEYF	TGTGCCAGCAGTCCTCAGACAGGTTTGGAGTATTTT
TRBV29-1	TRBJ1-2	NA	NA	CSVEFHRASGYTF	TGCAGCGTTGAATTCCACAGGGCATCAGGCTACACCTTC
TRBV29-1	TRBJ2-5	NA	TRBD1	CSVEDPDRGNQETQYF	TGCAGCGTTGAAGATCCGGACAGGGGTAACCAAGAGACCCAGTACTTC
TRBV7-8	TRBJ1-3	NA	TRBD1	CASSRGQGARGNTIYF	TGTGCCAGCAGCCGAGGACAGGGGGCGAGAGGAAACACCATATATTTT
TRBV28	TRBJ2-6	NA	NA	CASSLTGSGANVLTF	TGTGCCAGCAGTTTGACAGGCTCTGGGGCCAACGTCCTGACTTTC
TRBV5-5	TRBJ2-1	NA	TRBD2	CASSRGVAGVVYNEQFF	TGTGCCAGCAGCAGGGGCGTAGCGGGAGTAGTATACAATGAGCAGTTCTTC
TRBV7-9	TRBJ1-1	NA	NA	CASSLTNTEAFF	TGTGCCAGCAGCTTAACGAACACTGAAGCGTTCTTT
TRBV28	TRBJ2-3	once	TRBD2	CASSRTSGGLDTQYF	TGTGCCAGCAGCCGGACTAGCGGGGGTTTGGATACGCAGTATTTT
TRBV5-6	TRBJ1-2	NA	NA	CASSLGAGDGYGYTF	TGTGCCAGCAGCTTGGGGGCAGGGGACGGCTATGGCTACACCTTC
TRBV11-3	TRBJ2-5	NA	NA	CASSRSGETQYF	TGTGCCAGCAGCCGAAGCGGGGAGACCCAGTACTTC
TRBV5-5	TRBJ1-5	NA	TRBD1	CASSLQGNLGQPQHF	TGTGCCAGCAGTTTACAGGGGAACCTCGGTCAGCCCCAGCATTTT
TRBV7-3	TRBJ1-1	NA	NA	CASSSYSLNTEAFF	TGTGCCAGCAGCTCTTATTCTTTGAACACTGAAGCTTTCTTT
TRBV18	TRBJ1-1	few	NA	CASSPLGRLNTEAFF	TGTGCCAGCTCACCGCTGGGCCGATTGAACACTGAAGCTTTCTTT
TRBV9	TRBJ2-3	NA	NA	CASTKGDTDTQYF	TGTGCCAGCACCAAAGGGGACACAGATACGCAGTATTTT
TRBV7-2	TRBJ2-1	once	NA	CASSLDSLREQFF	TGTGCCAGCAGCTTAGATTCTCTCAGGGAGCAGTTCTTC
TRBV29-1	TRBJ1-1	NA	TRBD1	CSVESDRSYTEAFF	TGCAGCGTTGAATCGGACAGGAGTTACACTGAAGCTTTCTTT
TRBV5-1	TRBJ2-2	NA	NA	CASSSTTSGTGELFF	TGCGCCAGCAGCTCGACTACCTCGGGCACCGGGGAGCTGTTTTTT
TRBV19	TRBJ1-5	NA	NA	CAATTGGVNQPQHF	TGTGCCGCCACCACGGGGGGGGTCAATCAGCCCCAGCATTTT
TRBV7-9	TRBJ2-4	NA	NA	CASSPIGGAKNIQYF	TGTGCCAGCAGCCCCATTGGAGGGGCCAAAAACATTCAGTACTTC
TRBV29-1	TRBJ1-2	NA	NA	CSSRGGDTANYGYTF	TGCAGCTCCCGAGGGGGGGACACTGCTAACTATGGCTACACCTTC
TRBV18	TRBJ2-7	NA	NA	CASSLSESYEQYF	TGTGCCAGCTCACTATCCGAGTCCTACGAGCAGTACTTC
TRBV9	TRBJ1-2	NA	NA	CASSPSRGGALRGYTF	TGTGCCAGCAGCCCTAGTCGGGGAGGGGCACTGAGGGGCTACACCTTC
TRBV6-6	TRBJ1-1	NA	TRBD1	CASSIQGRGRTFF	TGTGCCAGCAGTATACAGGGGCGGGGCCGAACTTTCTTT
TRBV28	TRBJ1-2	NA	NA	CASSFSGVMGALFRNGYTF	TGTGCCAGCAGTTTCTCCGGGGTAATGGGGGCGCTGTTTAGGAATGGCTACACCTTC
TRBV5-1	TRBJ2-1	NA	TRBD2	CASSFTSGSSNEQFF	TGCGCCAGCAGCTTCACTAGCGGGAGTTCCAATGAGCAGTTCTTC
TRBV29-1	TRBJ2-3	NA	TRBD2	CSPGGVTGQRDTQYF	TGCAGCCCGGGAGGGGTCACAGGGCAGAGAGATACGCAGTATTTT
TRBV9	TRBJ1-6	NA	TRBD1	CASSASPGTGVRPLHF	TGTGCCAGCAGCGCGAGCCCCGGGACAGGGGTAAGGCCCCTCCACTTT
TRBV2	TRBJ2-3	NA	NA	CASRTGTDTQYF	TGTGCCAGTCGGACAGGCACAGATACGCAGTATTTT
TRBV11-3	TRBJ2-1	once	TRBD2	CASSARGDGYNEQFF	TGTGCCAGCAGCGCCCGGGGGGATGGCTACAATGAGCAGTTCTTC
TRBV2	TRBJ1-2	NA	TRBD1	CASSEGQGNGYTF	TGTGCCAGCAGTGAGGGACAGGGGAATGGCTACACCTTC
TRBV5-4	TRBJ1-1	few	NA	CASSRPGTQNTEAFF	TGTGCCAGCAGCCGGCCGGGGACACAGAACACTGAAGCTTTCTTT
TRBV28	TRBJ2-4	once	NA	CASSLPGQFGKNIQYF	TGTGCCAGCAGTTTACCCGGACAGTTTGGCAAAAACATTCAGTACTTC